This note documents a single T cell receptor beta chain sequence. The data derive from a study of blood T cell repertoires in COVID-19. The wider study: The study drew acute and convalescent COVID-19 samples from the United States, Italy and Spain. The cDNA or gDNA used as material had been derived from T cells, B-cell-depleted T cells, or PBMCs.

Assay: immunoSEQ multiplex PCR; the TCRdb copy retains only in-frame clones and omits some. Seen here are some 150,000 clones, roughly 82% observed once, and the top ten hold about 16%. V gave up 2 bases and J gave up 6 bases; unmatched junction bases: 1. The CDR3 sequence is 14 residues long. The germline gives CDR1 SGDLS, CDR2 YYNGEE. This receptor was taken from a man aged 45 to 65 who had recovered from COVID-19. The chain combines TRBV9 with TRBJ2-7, with 14 nucleotides matching TRBD2. Sequenced input: PBMCs or T cells enriched from blood (not recorded which). The CDR3 here is CASSVGLAGAEQYF. The CDR3 coding sequence is TGTGCCAGCAGCGTGGGACTAGCGGGGGCCGAGCAGTACTTC.